What follows is one TCR beta chain and its context. Antigen: not known. These data are taken from a study of cytomegalovirus exposure and HLA in healthy donors. Overall study results and limits: The authors later found HLA-associated TCR beta chains more clonally expanded than equally common others. At a 0.05 false discovery rate, a later analysis found 16,951 TCR beta sequences to be associated with HLA alleles.

The PCR had 60 Vbeta and 13 Jbeta primers. Produced via immunoSEQ multiplex PCR; TCRdb's table is partial and in-frame only. The table shows 150,000 to 160,000 clones, with around 75% occurring only once. The CDR3 runs to 13 residues. Between the trimmed V and J ends, which lost 2 bases and 2 bases, there was a span of 6 bases. Germline CDR1 reads KGHSH; CDR2 reads LQKENI. Sample: PBMCs. This chain uses TRBV18 with TRBJ1-2; no clear D. The TCR sequence derives from a man aged 25-45 years in good health and CMV-seropositive. The CDR3 sequence is CASSPETNYGYTF. CDR3 sequence (DNA): TGTGCCAGCTCACCAGAGACAAACTATGGCTACACCTTC.